This T cell receptor beta chain was identified in a study of shared clonotypes between healthy human individuals. General observations from the study: Generation probabilities were higher for clonotypes shared across all four sorted-subset donors than for unshared ones.

Germline values: CDR1 SGHTA, CDR2 FQGNSA. This CDR3 comprises 13 residues. The germline V and J ends were trimmed by 1 base and 10 bases, with 13 bases remaining between them. The genomic DNA of each subset was split evenly across several immunoSEQ plates. On sorted subsets, replicate PCRs used about 200 ng DNA, or 25,000 to 35,000 T cell genomes. Measured with immunoSEQ multiplex PCR; TCRdb has only the in-frame clones, and not every one. The table lists about 230,000 clones, 50% to 80% of them singletons. Those who donated were healthy HIV-negative adults, with no recent acute infections or vaccinations reported. As regards this clone: No antigen is known for it.

J is TRBJ1-1 and V is TRBV7-2; D is perhaps TRBD1 (5 bases). Sequenced: memory CD4+ T cells sorted from blood. Subset in this sample: CD45RA-negative fraction. This clonotype was obtained from a man in his thirties or forties in good health. Here the CDR3 DNA reads TGTGCCAGCAGCTTAGTTCAGGGTCGAGGAGCTTTCTTT. It specifies CASSLVQGRGAFF.